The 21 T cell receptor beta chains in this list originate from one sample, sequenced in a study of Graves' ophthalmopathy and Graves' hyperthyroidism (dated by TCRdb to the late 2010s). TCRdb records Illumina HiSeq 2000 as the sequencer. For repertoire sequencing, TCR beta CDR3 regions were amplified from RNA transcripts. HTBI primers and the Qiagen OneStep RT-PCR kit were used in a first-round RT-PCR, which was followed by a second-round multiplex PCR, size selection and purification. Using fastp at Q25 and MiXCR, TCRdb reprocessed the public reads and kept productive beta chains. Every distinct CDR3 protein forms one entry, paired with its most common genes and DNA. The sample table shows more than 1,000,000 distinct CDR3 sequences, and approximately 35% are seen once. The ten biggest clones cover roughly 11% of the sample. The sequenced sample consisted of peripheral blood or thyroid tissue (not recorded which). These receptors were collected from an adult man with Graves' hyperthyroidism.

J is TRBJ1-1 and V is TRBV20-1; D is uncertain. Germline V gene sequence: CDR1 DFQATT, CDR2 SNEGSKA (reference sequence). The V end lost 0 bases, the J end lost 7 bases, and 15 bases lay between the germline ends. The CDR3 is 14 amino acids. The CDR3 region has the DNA TGCAGTGCTAGAGATCACCTCGTGACCGGTGAAGCTTTCTTT. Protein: CSARDHLVTGEAFF.

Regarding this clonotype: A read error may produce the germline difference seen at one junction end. The CDR3 sequence is CASTRPNYGYTF. CDR3 bases: TGTGCCAGCACCAGACCTAACTATGGCTACACCTTC. V usage is TRBV10-2 and J usage is TRBJ1-2; D gene ambiguous. Looked up from germline, CDR1 is WSHSY and CDR2 is SAAADI. The CDR3 has 12 amino acids.

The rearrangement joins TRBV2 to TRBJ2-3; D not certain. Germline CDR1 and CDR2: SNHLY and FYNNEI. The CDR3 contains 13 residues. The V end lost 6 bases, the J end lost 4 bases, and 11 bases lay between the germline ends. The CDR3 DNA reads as TGTGCCAGCAGCCCAGGAATGGCAGATACGCAGTATTTT. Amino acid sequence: CASSPGMADTQYF.

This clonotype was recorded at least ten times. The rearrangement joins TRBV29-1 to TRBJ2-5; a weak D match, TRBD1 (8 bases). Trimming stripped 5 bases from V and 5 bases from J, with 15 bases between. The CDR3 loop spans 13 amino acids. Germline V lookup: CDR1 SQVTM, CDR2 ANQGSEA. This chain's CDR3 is CSVNTGGVETQYF. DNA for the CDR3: TGCAGCGTTAACACAGGGGGGGTTGAGACCCAGTACTTC.

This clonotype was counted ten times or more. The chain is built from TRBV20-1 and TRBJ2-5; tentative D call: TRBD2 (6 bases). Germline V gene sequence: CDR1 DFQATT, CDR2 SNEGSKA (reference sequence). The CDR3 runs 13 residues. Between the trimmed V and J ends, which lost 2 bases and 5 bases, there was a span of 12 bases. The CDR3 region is CSARFPRGETQYF. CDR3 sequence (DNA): TGCAGTGCTAGATTTCCGCGGGGTGAGACCCAGTACTTC.

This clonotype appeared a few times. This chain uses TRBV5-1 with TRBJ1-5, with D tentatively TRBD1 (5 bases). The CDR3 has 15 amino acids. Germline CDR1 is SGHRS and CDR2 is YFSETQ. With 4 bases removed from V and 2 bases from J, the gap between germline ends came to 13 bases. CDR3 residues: CASSQGATGNQPQHF. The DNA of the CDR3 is TGCGCCAGCAGCCAAGGGGCCACGGGCAATCAGCCCCAGCATTTT. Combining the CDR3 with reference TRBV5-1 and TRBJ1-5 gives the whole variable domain KAGVTQTPRYLIKTRGQQVTLSCSPISGHRSVSWYQQTPGQGLQFLFEYFSETQRNKGNFPGRFSGRQFSNSRSEMNVSTLELGDSALYLCASSQGATGNQPQHFGDGTRLSIL.

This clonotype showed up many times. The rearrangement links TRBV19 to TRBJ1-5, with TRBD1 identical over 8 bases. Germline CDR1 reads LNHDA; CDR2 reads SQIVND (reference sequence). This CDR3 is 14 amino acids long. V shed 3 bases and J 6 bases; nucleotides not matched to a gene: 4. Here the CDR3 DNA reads TGTGCCAGTAGTATTAGGACAGGGCTTCAGCCCCAGCATTTT. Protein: CASSIRTGLQPQHF.

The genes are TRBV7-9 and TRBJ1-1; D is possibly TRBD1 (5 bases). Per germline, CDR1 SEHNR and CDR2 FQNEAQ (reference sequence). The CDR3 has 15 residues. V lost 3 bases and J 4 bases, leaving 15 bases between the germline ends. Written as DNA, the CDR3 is TGTGCCAGCAGCTTGCGGGAACAGAGGGGCACTGAAGCTTTCTTT. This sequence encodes CASSLREQRGTEAFF. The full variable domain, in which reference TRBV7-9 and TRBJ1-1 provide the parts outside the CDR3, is DTGVSQNPRHKITKRGQNVTFRCDPISEHNRLYWYRQTLGQGPEFLTYFQNEAQLEKSRLLSDRFSAERPKGSFSTLEIQRTEQGDSAMYLCASSLREQRGTEAFFGQGTRLTVV.

The CDR3 DNA reads TGTGCCAGCAGCTTATCCGAAGAGGTGGCGGGAGGGTCCTACGAGCAGTACTTC. It codes for CASSLSEEVAGGSYEQYF. This rearrangement joins TRBV9 to TRBJ2-7; 9 bases fit TRBD2. Germline V gives CDR1 SGDLS, CDR2 YYNGEE. This CDR3 spans 18 amino acids. The junction had 15 bases not matched to a gene; V was cut back by 4 bases and J by 1 base.

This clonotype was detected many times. The CDR3 here is CASSHLLVGTQYF. For the CDR3, the DNA is TGTGCCAGCAGCCATTTACTAGTTGGAACCCAGTACTTC. The chain links TRBV14 to TRBJ2-5; weak D call: TRBD2 (5 bases). Germline V gene data show CDR1 as SGHDN and CDR2 as FVKESK. Deletions cut 3 bases from V and 8 bases from J, with 13 bases between. The CDR3 loop spans 13 amino acids.

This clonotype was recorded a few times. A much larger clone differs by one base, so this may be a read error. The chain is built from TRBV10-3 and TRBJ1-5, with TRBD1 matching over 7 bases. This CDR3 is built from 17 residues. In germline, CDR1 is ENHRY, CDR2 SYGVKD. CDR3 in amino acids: CATSERQGAGGNQPQHF. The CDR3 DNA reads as TGTGCCACCAGTGAGAGACAGGGCGCGGGGGGCAATCAGCCCCAGCATTTT.

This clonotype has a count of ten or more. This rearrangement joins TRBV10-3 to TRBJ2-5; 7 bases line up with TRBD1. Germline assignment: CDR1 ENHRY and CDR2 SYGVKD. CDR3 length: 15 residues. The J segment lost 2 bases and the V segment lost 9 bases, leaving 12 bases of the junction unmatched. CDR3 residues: CAIRQGEGYQETQYF. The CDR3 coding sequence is TGTGCCATTCGACAGGGTGAGGGGTATCAAGAGACCCAGTACTTC.

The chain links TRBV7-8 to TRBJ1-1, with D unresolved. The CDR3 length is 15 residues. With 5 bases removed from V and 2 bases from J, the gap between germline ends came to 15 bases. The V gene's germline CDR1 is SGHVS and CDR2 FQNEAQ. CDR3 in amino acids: CASSLGMGINTEAFF. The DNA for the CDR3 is TGTGCCAGCAGCCTAGGGATGGGTATAAACACTGAAGCTTTCTTT.

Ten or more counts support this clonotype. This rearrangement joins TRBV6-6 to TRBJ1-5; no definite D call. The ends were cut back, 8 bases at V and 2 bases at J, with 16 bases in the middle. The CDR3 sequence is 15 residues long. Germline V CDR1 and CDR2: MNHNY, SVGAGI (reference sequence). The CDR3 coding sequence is TGTGCCAGCCCCACCGCGGGCCAGGGCAATCAGCCCCAGCATTTT. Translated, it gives CASPTAGQGNQPQHF.

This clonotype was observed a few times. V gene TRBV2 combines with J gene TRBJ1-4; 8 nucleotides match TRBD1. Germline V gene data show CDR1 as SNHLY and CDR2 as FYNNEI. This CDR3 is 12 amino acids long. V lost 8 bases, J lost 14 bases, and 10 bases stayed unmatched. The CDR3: CASGARTGWLFF. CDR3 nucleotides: TGTGCCAGCGGGGCGAGGACAGGGTGGCTGTTTTTT.

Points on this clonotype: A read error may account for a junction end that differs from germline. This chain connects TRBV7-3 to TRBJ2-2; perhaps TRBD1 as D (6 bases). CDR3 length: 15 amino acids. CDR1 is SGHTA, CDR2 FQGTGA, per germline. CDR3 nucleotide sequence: TGTGCCAGCAGCTTGGTAGTCAGGGGAACCGGGAAGCTGTTTTTT. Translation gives CASSLVVRGTGKLFF.

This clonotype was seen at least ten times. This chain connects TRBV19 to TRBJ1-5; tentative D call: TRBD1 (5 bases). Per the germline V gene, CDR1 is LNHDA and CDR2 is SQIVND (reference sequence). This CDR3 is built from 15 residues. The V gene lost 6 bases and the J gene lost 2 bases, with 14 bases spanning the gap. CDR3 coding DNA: TGTGCCAGTAGCACAGGCCGGGACGGCAATCAGCCCCAGCATTTT. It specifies CASSTGRDGNQPQHF.

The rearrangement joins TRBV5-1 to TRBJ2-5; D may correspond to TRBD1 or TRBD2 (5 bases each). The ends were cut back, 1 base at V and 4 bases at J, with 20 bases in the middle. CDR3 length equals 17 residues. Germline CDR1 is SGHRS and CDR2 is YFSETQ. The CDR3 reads CASSLREWLDGGETQYF. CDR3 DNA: TGCGCCAGCAGCTTGAGAGAATGGTTAGATGGGGGAGAGACCCAGTACTTC.

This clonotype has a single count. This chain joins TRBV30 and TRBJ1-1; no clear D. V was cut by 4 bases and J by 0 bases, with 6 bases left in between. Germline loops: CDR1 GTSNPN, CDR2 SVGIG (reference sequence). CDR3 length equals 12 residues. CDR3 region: CAWNHLNTEAFF. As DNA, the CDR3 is TGTGCCTGGAACCACTTGAACACTGAAGCTTTCTTT.

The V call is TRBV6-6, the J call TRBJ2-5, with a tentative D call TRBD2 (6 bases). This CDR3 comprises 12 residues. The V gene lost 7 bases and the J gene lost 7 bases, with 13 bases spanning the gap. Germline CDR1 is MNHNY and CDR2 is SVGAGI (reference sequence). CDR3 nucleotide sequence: TGTGCCAGCAATGGCGGGATCGGGACCCAGTACTTC. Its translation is CASNGGIGTQYF.

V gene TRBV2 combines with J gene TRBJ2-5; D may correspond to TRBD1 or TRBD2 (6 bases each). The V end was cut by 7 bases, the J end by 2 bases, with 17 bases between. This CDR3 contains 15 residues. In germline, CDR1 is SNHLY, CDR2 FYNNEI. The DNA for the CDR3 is TGTGCCAGCATCCGAAGGGGGACTCCTCAAGAGACCCAGTACTTC. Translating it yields CASIRRGTPQETQYF.